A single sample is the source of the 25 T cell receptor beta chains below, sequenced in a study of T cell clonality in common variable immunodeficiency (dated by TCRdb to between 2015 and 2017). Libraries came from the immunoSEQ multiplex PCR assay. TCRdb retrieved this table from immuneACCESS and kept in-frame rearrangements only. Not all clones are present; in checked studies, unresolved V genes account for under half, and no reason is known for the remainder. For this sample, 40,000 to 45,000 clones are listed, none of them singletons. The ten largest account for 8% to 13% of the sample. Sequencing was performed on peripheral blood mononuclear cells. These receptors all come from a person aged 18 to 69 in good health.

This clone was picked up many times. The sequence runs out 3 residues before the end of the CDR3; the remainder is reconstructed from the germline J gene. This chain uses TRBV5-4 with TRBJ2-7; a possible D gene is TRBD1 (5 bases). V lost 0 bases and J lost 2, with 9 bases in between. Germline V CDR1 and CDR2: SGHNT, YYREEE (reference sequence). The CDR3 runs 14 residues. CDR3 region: CASSLDRRTYEQYF. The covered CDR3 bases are TGTGCCAGCAGCTTGGACAGGAGAACCTACGAG.

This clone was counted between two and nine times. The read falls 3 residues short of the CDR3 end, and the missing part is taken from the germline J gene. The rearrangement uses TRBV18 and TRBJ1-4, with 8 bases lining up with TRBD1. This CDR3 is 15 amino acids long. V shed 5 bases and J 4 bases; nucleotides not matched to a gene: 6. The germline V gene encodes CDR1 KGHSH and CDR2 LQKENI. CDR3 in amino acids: CASSAGTGLNEKLFF. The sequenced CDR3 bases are TGTGCCAGCTCAGCGGGGACAGGCCTTAATGAAAAA.

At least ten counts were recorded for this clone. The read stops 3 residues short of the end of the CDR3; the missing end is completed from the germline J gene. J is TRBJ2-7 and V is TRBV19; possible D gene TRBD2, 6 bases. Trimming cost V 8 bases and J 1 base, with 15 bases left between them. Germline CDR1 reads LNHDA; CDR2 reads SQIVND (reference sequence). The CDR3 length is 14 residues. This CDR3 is CASSRWDSSYEQYF. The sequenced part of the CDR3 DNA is TGTGCCAGTTCTCGATGGGACTCTTCCTACGAG.

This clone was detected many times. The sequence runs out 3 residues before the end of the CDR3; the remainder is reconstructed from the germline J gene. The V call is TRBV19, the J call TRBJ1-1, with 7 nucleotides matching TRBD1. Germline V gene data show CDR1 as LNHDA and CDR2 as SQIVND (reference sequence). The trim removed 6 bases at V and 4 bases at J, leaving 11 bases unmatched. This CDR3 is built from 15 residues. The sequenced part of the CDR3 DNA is TGTGCCAGTAGACCCTTTGGGGAGGGGGCCACTGAA. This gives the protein CASRPFGEGATE. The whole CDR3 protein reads CASRPFGEGATEAFF.

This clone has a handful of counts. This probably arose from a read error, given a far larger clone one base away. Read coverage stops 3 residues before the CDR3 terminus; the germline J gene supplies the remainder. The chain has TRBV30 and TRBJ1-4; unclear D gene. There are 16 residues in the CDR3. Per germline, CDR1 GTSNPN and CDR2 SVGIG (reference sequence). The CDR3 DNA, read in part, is TGTGCCCGGAGTATTGGCACAGCTGCAACTAATGAAAAA. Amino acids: CARSIGTAATNEK. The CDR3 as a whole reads CARSIGTAATNEKLFF.

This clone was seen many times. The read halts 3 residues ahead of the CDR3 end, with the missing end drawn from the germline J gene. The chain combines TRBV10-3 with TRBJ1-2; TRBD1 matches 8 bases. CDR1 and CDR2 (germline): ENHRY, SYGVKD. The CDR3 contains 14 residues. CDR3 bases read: TGTGCCATCAATAGAGGGACAGGCTCCCCGGGC. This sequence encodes CAINRGTGSPG. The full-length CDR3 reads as CAINRGTGSPGYTF.

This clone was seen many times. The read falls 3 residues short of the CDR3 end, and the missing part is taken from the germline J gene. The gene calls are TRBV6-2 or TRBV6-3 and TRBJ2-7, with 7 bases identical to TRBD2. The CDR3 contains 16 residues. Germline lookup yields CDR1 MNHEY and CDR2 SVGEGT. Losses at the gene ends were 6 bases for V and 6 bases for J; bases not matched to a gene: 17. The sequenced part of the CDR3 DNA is TGTGCCAGCAGAAGGAGAGCGGGGACCCCAAAGGGCGAG. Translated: CASRRRAGTPKGE. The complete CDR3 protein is CASRRRAGTPKGEQYF.

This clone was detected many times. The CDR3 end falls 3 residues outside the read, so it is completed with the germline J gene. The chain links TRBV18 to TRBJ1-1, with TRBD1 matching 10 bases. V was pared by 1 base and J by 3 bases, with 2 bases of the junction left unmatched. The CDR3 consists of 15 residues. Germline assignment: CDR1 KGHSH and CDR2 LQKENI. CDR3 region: CASSPLGQGDTEAFF. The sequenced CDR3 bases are TGTGCCAGCTCACCACTTGGACAGGGGGACACTGAA. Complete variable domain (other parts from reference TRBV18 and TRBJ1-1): NAGVMQNPRHLVRRRGQEARLRCSPMKGHSHVYWYRQLPEEGLKFMVYLQKENIIDESGMPKERFSAEFPKEGPSILRIQQVVRGDSAAYFCASSPLGQGDTEAFFGQGTRLTVV.

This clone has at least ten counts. CDR3 DNA, as far as it was read: TGCAGTGCTAGCCCTGCAGTCAGGGGGAACACTGAA. It encodes CSASPAVRGNTE. The CDR3, in full, reads CSASPAVRGNTEAFF. The chain employs TRBV20-1 and TRBJ1-1, with D possibly matching TRBD1 (6 bases). Sequencing ends 3 residues short of the CDR3 end; the germline J gene provides the rest. CDR1 is DFQATT and CDR2 is SNEGSKA in the germline V gene (reference sequence). The V end lost 3 bases, the J end lost 1 base, and 15 bases lay between the germline ends. The CDR3 covers 15 residues.

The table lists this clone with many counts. CDR3 DNA, as far as it was read: TGTGCCAGCAGCCCGCCCGGTCAGCCC. Translated, it gives CASSPPGQP. The CDR3 reads in full as CASSPPGQPQHF. V is TRBV7-9 and J is TRBJ1-5; no definite D call. The CDR3 extends 3 residues past the end of the read, so its final part is completed from the germline J gene. This CDR3 spans 12 amino acids. Germline CDR1 and CDR2: SEHNR and FQNEAQ (reference sequence). Trimming stripped 5 bases from V and 6 bases from J, with 8 bases between.

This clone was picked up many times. The part of the CDR3 DNA that was read is TGTGCCAGCAGTCCCGGTGGAGGGGCGAGTTCTGAA. As protein: CASSPGGGASSE. The CDR3, in full, reads CASSPGGGASSEAFF. The chain carries TRBV7-9 and TRBJ1-1; a possible D gene is TRBD1 (5 bases). The missing CDR3 end, 3 residues past where the read stops, is filled in from the germline J gene. Deletions cut 6 bases from V and 6 bases from J, with 20 bases between. Germline CDR1 and CDR2: SEHNR and FQNEAQ (reference sequence). The CDR3 is 15 residues long.

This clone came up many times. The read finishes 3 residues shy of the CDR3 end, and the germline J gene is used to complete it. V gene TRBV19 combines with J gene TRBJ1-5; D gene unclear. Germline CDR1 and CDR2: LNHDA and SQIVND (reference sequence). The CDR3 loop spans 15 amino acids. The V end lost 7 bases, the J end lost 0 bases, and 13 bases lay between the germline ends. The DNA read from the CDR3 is TGTGCCAGTACGTCCAGCGGGGATAGCAATCAGCCC. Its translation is CASTSSGDSNQP. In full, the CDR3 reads CASTSSGDSNQPQHF.

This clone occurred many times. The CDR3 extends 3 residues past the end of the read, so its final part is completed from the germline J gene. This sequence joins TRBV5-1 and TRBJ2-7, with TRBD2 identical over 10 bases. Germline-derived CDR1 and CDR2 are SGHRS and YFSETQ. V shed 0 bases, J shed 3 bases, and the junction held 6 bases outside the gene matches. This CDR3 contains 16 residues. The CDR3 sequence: CASSLAGLAENYEQYF. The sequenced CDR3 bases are TGCGCCAGCAGCTTGGCCGGACTAGCGGAAAACTACGAG.

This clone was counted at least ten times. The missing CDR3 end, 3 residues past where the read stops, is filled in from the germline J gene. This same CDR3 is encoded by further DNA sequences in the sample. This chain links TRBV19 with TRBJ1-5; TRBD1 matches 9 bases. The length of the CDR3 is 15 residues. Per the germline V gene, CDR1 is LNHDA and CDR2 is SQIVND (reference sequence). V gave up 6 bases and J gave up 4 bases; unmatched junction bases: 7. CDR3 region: CASSPDRGLNQPQHF. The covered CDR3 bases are TGTGCCAGTAGCCCGGACAGGGGCCTAAATCAGCCC.

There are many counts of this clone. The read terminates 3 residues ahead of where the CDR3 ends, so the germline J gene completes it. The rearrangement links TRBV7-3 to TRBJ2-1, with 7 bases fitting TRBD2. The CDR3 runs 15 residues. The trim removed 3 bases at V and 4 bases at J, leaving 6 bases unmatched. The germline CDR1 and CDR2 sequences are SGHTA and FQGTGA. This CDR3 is CASSLGGVGYNEQFF. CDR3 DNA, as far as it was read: TGTGCCAGCAGCTTGGGAGGGGTGGGGTACAATGAG.

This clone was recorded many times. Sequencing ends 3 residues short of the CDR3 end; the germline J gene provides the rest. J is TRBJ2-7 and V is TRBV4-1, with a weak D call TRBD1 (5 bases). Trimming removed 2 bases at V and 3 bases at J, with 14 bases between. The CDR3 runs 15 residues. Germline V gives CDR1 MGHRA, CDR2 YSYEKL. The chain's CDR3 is CASSQLIDSVYEQYF. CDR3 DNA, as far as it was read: TGCGCCAGCAGCCAATTAATCGACAGCGTCTACGAG.

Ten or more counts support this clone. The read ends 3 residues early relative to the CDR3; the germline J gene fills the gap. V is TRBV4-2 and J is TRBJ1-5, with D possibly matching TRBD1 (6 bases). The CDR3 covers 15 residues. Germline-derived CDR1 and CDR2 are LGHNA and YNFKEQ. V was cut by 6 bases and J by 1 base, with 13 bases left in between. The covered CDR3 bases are TGTGCCAGCAGGGAACAGGGTAGAAGCAATCAGCCC. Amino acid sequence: CASREQGRSNQP. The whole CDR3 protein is CASREQGRSNQPQHF.

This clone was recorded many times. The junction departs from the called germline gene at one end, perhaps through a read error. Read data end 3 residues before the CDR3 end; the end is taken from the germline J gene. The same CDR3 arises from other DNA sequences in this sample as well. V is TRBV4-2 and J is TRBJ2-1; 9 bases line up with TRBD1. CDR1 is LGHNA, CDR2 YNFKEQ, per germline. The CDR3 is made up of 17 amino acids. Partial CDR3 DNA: TGCGCCAGCAGCCAAGTAGCGACAGGGGGTGGGATTAGTGAG. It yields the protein CASSQVATGGGISE. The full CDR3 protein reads CASSQVATGGGISEQFF.

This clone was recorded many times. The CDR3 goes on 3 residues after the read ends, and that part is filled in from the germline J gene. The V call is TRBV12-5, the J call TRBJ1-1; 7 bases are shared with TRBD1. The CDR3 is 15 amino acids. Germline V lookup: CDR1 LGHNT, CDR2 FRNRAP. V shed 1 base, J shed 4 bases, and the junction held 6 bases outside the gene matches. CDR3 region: CASGLAKGGGTEAFF. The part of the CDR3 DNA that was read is TGTGCTAGTGGTTTGGCAAAAGGGGGCGGCACTGAA.

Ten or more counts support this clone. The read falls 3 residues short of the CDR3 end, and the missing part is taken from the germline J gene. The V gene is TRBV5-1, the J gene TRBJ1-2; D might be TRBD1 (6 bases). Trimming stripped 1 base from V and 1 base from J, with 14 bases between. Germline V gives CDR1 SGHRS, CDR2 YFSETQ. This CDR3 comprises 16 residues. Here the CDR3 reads CASSLFTGTSNYGYTF. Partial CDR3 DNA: TGCGCCAGCAGCTTGTTTACAGGGACCAGTAACTATGGC.

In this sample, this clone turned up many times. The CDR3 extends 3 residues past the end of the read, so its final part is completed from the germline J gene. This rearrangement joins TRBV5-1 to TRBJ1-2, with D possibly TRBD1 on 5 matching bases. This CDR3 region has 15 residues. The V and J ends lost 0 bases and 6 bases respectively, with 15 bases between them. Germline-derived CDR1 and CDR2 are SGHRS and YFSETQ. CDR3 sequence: CASSLGGDSQNGYTF. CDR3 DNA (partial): TGCGCCAGCAGCTTGGGGGGAGACAGTCAAAATGGC.

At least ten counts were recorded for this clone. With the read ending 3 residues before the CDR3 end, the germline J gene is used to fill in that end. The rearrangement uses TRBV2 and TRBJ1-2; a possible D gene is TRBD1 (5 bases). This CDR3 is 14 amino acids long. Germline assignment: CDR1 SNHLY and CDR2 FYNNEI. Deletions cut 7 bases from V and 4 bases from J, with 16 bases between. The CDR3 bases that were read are TGTGCCAGCACCCCGGACGGGAGGGGCTATGGC. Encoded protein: CASTPDGRGYG. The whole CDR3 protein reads CASTPDGRGYGYTF.

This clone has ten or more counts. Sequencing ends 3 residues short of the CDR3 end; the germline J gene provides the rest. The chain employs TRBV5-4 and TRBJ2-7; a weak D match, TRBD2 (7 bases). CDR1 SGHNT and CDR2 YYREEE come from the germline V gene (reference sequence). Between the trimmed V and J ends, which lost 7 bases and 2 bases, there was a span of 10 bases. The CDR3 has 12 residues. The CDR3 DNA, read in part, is TGTGCCAGCGGGGAGGGGGCCTACGAG. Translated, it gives CASGEGAYE. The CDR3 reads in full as CASGEGAYEQYF. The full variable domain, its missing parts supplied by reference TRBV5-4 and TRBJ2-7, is ETGVTQSPTHLIKTRGQQVTLRCSSQSGHNTVSWYQQALGQGPQFIFQYYREEENGRGNFPPRFSGLQFPNYSSELNVNALELDDSALYLCASGEGAYEQYFGPGTRLTVT.

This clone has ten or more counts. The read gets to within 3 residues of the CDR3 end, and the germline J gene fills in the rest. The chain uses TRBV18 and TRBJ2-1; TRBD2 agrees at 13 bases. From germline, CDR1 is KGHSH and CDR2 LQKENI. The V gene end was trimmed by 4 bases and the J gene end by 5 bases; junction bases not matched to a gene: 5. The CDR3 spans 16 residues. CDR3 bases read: TGTGCCAGCTCACGGGGACTAGCGGGAAGCGACAATGAG. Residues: CASSRGLAGSDNE. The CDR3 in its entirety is CASSRGLAGSDNEQFF.

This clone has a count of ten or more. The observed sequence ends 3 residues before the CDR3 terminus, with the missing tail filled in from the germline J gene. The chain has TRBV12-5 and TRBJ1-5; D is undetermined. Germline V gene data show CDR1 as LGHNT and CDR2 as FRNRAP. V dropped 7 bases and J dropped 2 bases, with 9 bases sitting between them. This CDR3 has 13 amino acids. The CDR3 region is CASALIGNQPQHF. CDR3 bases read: TGTGCTAGTGCCCTGATAGGCAATCAGCCC.